These 30 T cell receptor beta chains were all obtained from the same sample, sequenced in a study of T cell responses to AZD1222 COVID-19 vaccine. Using immunoSEQ multiplex PCR, the repertoire was profiled, and TCRdb retains in-frame clones only, with some absent. The top ten hold 25% to 30% of the sample, which has 40,000 to 65,000 clones, roughly 80% seen once. The input for sequencing was peripheral blood, taken on day 0 of AZD1222 vaccination. The receptors here all came from an adult in good health.

This clone was counted once. The J gene is TRBJ2-4, the V gene TRBV11-3; D might be TRBD1 or TRBD2, each matching 5 bases. CDR1 is SGHNT, CDR2 YENEEA, per germline. The V and J ends lost 6 bases and 9 bases respectively, with 24 bases between them. There are 16 residues in the CDR3. The CDR3 here is CASSPPPGPPKGIQYF. DNA for the CDR3: TGTGCCAGCAGTCCCCCCCCGGGACCCCCCAAGGGCATTCAGTACTTC.

This sequence joins TRBV11-2 and TRBJ2-5, with 7 bases that match TRBD1. V trimming: 5 bases; J trimming: 4 bases; junction bases outside the gene matches: 19. This CDR3 comprises 18 residues. Germline-derived CDR1 and CDR2 are SGHAT and FQNNGV. CDR3 protein: CASSGGGYDRVARETQYF. CDR3 DNA sequence: TGTGCCAGCAGCGGGGGCGGGTACGACAGGGTGGCCAGAGAGACCCAGTACTTC.

This chain joins TRBV11-3 and TRBJ1-6, with TRBD1 matching over 11 bases. Per germline, CDR1 SGHNT and CDR2 YENEEA. V was pared by 6 bases and J by 9 bases, with 4 bases of the junction left unmatched. CDR3 length: 14 amino acids. CDR3 DNA: TGTGCCAGCAGGCGGGACAGGGGGAGTTCACCCCTCCACTTT. It encodes CASRRDRGSSPLHF.

V is TRBV18 and J is TRBJ1-1; TRBD1 matches at 8 bases. The CDR3 extends over 14 amino acids. Germline V gene lookup returns CDR1 KGHSH and CDR2 LQKENI. Trimming at V came to 4 bases and at J to 6 bases, leaving 7 bases not matched to a gene. The CDR3 sequence is CASSLGQGAAEAFF. The CDR3 DNA follows: TGTGCCAGCTCACTAGGACAGGGTGCTGCTGAAGCTTTCTTT.

This chain joins TRBV24-1 and TRBJ2-2; TRBD2 aligns across 7 bases. V lost 0 bases, J lost 4 bases, and 4 bases stayed unmatched. The CDR3 covers 16 residues. Germline assignment: CDR1 KGHDR and CDR2 SFDVKD. The DNA of the CDR3 is TGTGCCACCAGTGATTTGCGGCCGGGGGGCACCGGGGAGCTGTTTTTT. This encodes CATSDLRPGGTGELFF.

This clone was counted only a few times. The chain has TRBV4-1 and TRBJ2-7; 10 positions agree with TRBD1. The CDR3 is 15 amino acids. V lost 3 bases and J lost 2; bases outside the gene matches: 4. Germline CDR1 and CDR2: MGHRA and YSYEKL. The CDR3 sequence is CASSQPGQGPYEQYF. Written as DNA, the CDR3 is TGCGCCAGCAGCCAGCCGGGACAGGGGCCCTACGAGCAGTACTTC.

The chain combines TRBV28 with TRBJ1-2; no reliable D call. Germline values: CDR1 MDHEN, CDR2 SYDVKM. Trimming stripped 7 bases from V and 8 bases from J, with 14 bases between. The CDR3 length is 12 residues. The CDR3 sequence is CASTNPLGGYTF. The CDR3 DNA is TGTGCCAGCACAAACCCACTAGGCGGCTACACCTTC.

The chain has TRBV5-5 and TRBJ2-7; D is unclear. The V end lost 0 bases, the J end lost 2 bases, and 9 bases lay between the germline ends. The CDR3 extends over 14 amino acids. Germline V CDR1 and CDR2: SGHKS, YYEKEE (reference sequence). CDR3 amino acids: CASSLAIGTYEQYF. CDR3 DNA: TGTGCCAGCAGCTTGGCCATCGGTACCTACGAGCAGTACTTC.

The CDR3 protein is CASSRDLSTDTQYF. Here the CDR3 DNA reads TGTGCCAGCAGCCGGGACCTCAGCACAGATACGCAGTATTTT. The chain links TRBV7-2 to TRBJ2-3; D may match TRBD1 or TRBD2 (5 bases each). Looked up from germline, CDR1 is SGHTA and CDR2 is FQGNSA. The V end was cut by 5 bases, the J end by 0 bases, with 9 bases between. CDR3 length: 14 amino acids.

V and J are TRBV10-3 and TRBJ1-2; no clear D. The ends were cut back, 6 bases at V and 1 base at J, with 9 bases in the middle. The CDR3 sequence is 13 residues long. Germline CDR1 reads ENHRY; CDR2 reads SYGVKD. The CDR3 DNA follows: TGTGCCATCAGCCCCGGGGTTAACTATGGCTACACCTTC. This codes for CAISPGVNYGYTF.

The CDR3 here is CASSPLGEGRAGADTQYF. For the CDR3, the DNA is TGCGCCAGCAGTCCTCTTGGTGAAGGGAGGGCCGGGGCTGATACGCAGTATTTT. The chain couples TRBV10-1 to TRBJ2-3; 7 bases map to TRBD2. The CDR3 loop spans 18 amino acids. V shed 5 bases, J shed 6 bases, and the junction held 20 bases outside the gene matches. Germline loops: CDR1 WNHNN, CDR2 SYGVQD (reference sequence).

The rearrangement joins TRBV5-4 to TRBJ2-2; no clear D gene. The CDR3 spans 16 residues. Trimming left V 0 bases short and J 0 bases short, with 9 bases between. Germline V lookup: CDR1 SGHNT, CDR2 YYREEE (reference sequence). CDR3 amino acids: CASSLEVGSNTGELFF. CDR3 DNA: TGTGCCAGCAGCTTGGAGGTGGGCTCGAACACCGGGGAGCTGTTTTTT.

This chain links TRBV10-1 with TRBJ1-1; the D gene is possibly TRBD1 (5 bases). Germline CDR1 is WNHNN and CDR2 is SYGVQD (reference sequence). V shed 6 bases and J shed 4 bases, with 21 bases lying between them. The CDR3 sequence is 16 residues long. The DNA for the CDR3 is TGCGCCAGCAGGGGGCCGAGGAAGATTAAGAGCACTGAAGCTTTCTTT. This encodes CASRGPRKIKSTEAFF.

The chain employs TRBV7-2 and TRBJ2-7; TRBD2 matches 7 bases. J was trimmed by 2 bases and V by 8 bases; bases with no gene match: 12. This CDR3 is 15 amino acids long. CDR1 is SGHTA and CDR2 is FQGNSA in the germline V gene. CDR3 region: CASGTETSRAYEQYF. The CDR3, as DNA: TGTGCCAGCGGGACTGAGACTAGCAGAGCCTACGAGCAGTACTTC.

The chain links TRBV11-2 to TRBJ1-1; TRBD1 is a possible D gene (6 bases). Trimming took 8 bases from V and 1 from J, leaving 14 bases between them. CDR1 is SGHAT and CDR2 is FQNNGV in the germline V gene. CDR3 size: 14 residues. The CDR3 nucleotides are TGTGCCAGCGGGGGCCTACATCAGAACACTGAAGCTTTCTTT. It encodes CASGGLHQNTEAFF.

The chain links TRBV12-3 or TRBV12-4 to TRBJ1-2; 9 bases line up with TRBD1. With V trimmed by 5 bases and J by 10 bases, 8 bases remained unmatched. This CDR3 is built from 13 residues. The CDR3 DNA reads TGTGCCAGCAGTAAAGGGACAGGGATTGCCTACACCTTC. Its translation: CASSKGTGIAYTF.

CDR3 in DNA: TGTGCCAGCAGCACGGGGACTAGCGGCCCCAATGAGCAGTTCTTC. Translation: CASSTGTSGPNEQFF. The chain employs TRBV11-3 and TRBJ2-1, with TRBD2 matching 11 bases. The V segment lost 5 bases and the J segment 6 bases; nucleotides outside the gene matches: 6. The CDR3 sequence is 15 residues long. The germline gives CDR1 SGHNT, CDR2 YENEEA.

The J gene is TRBJ2-7, the V gene TRBV18, with 9 bases matching TRBD1. V shed 2 bases, J shed 2 bases, and the junction held 10 bases outside the gene matches. The germline V gene encodes CDR1 KGHSH and CDR2 LQKENI. This CDR3 is built from 17 residues. CDR3 loop: CASSPTGQGLGTYEQYF. In DNA form, the CDR3 reads TGTGCCAGCTCACCAACGGGACAGGGTTTAGGGACCTACGAGCAGTACTTC.

This rearrangement joins TRBV7-2 to TRBJ1-5; 7 nucleotides align to TRBD1. The ends lost 6 bases at V and 0 bases at J; junction bases unmatched: 5. The germline V gene encodes CDR1 SGHTA and CDR2 FQGNSA. The CDR3 has 15 amino acids. In nucleotides, the CDR3 is TGTGCCAGCAGTTTCGGACAGGTTAGCAATCAGCCCCAGCATTTT. Amino acid sequence: CASSFGQVSNQPQHF. Based on the CDR3 plus reference TRBV7-2 and TRBJ1-5, the full variable domain is GAGVSQSPSNKVTEKGKDVELRCDPISGHTALYWYRQSLGQGLEFLIYFQGNSAPDKSGLPSDRFSAERTGGSVSTLTIQRTQQEDSAVYLCASSFGQVSNQPQHFGDGTRLSIL.

This chain connects TRBV20-1 to TRBJ1-2; D possibly corresponds to TRBD1 (5 bases). Germline-derived CDR1 and CDR2 are DFQATT and SNEGSKA (reference sequence). The CDR3 totals 10 residues. CDR3 sequence reads: CKRQYYGYTF. The CDR3 coding sequence is TGCAAAAGACAGTACTATGGCTACACCTTC.

This clone was seen only once. The chain carries TRBV11-1 and TRBJ2-1; the D gene is possibly TRBD2 (6 bases). The V and J ends lost 3 bases and 7 bases respectively, with 13 bases between them. The CDR3 runs 14 residues. CDR1 SGHAT and CDR2 FQDESV come from the germline V gene (reference sequence). CDR3 in amino acids: CASSLGGVGNEQFF. The DNA of the CDR3 is TGTGCCAGCAGCTTGGGGGGAGTGGGGAATGAGCAGTTCTTC.

This CDR3 is CAWSVSNEQFF. Written as DNA, the CDR3 is TGTGCCTGGAGTGTCAGCAATGAGCAGTTCTTC. The chain is built from TRBV30 and TRBJ2-1; D call uncertain. Per the germline V gene, CDR1 is GTSNPN and CDR2 is SVGIG (reference sequence). The CDR3 is 11 amino acids. V was shortened by 0 bases and J by 6 bases, with 3 bases between the two germline ends.

The V call is TRBV28, the J call TRBJ1-3; the D is unclear. This CDR3 has 12 amino acids. V was clipped by 5 bases and J by 4 bases, with 6 bases between them. Germline CDR1 is MDHEN and CDR2 is SYDVKM. CDR3 residues: CASSLRGNTIYF. CDR3 nucleotides: TGTGCCAGCAGTCTCCGGGGAAACACCATATATTTT.

V and J are TRBV19 and TRBJ2-2; D possibly corresponds to TRBD2 (6 bases). The CDR3 length is 16 residues. The germline V and J ends were trimmed by 5 bases and 5 bases, with 18 bases remaining between them. Germline V gives CDR1 LNHDA, CDR2 SQIVND (reference sequence). CDR3 DNA sequence: TGTGCCAGTAGTCCCGGGAGCGGTGGGGCTACCGGGGAGCTGTTTTTT. This codes for CASSPGSGGATGELFF. Using reference TRBV19 and TRBJ2-2 for the parts outside the CDR3, the full variable domain is DGGITQSPKYLFRKEGQNVTLSCEQNLNHDAMYWYRQDPGQGLRLIYYSQIVNDFQKGDIAEGYSVSREKKESFPLTVTSAQKNPTAFYLCASSPGSGGATGELFFGEGSRLTVL.

The chain recombines TRBV5-6 with TRBJ1-2; 8 nucleotides agree with TRBD1. V trimming: 5 bases; J trimming: 2 bases; junction bases outside the gene matches: 8. The germline V gene encodes CDR1 SGHDT and CDR2 YYEEEE. This CDR3 contains 15 residues. The CDR3 region is CASRSQGAWNYGYTF. The CDR3 bases are TGTGCCAGCAGGTCTCAGGGGGCTTGGAACTATGGCTACACCTTC. Using reference TRBV5-6 and TRBJ1-2 for the parts outside the CDR3, the full variable domain is DAGVTQSPTHLIKTRGQQVTLRCSPKSGHDTVSWYQQALGQGPQFIFQYYEEEERQRGNFPDRFSGHQFPNYSSELNVNALLLGDSALYLCASRSQGAWNYGYTFGSGTRLTVV.

The genes are TRBV6-4 and TRBJ2-3, with D uncertain. Trimming removed 2 bases from V and 3 bases from J, with 6 bases in between. The CDR3 contains 13 residues. The germline V gene has CDR1 MRHNA and CDR2 SNTAGT. CDR3 loop: CASSDRVTDTQYF. CDR3 bases: TGTGCCAGCAGTGACAGGGTAACAGATACGCAGTATTTT.

The gene calls are TRBV7-2 and TRBJ2-3; D gene ambiguous. The V end was cut by 0 bases, the J end by 0 bases, with 4 bases between. The CDR3 runs to 14 residues. Germline assignment: CDR1 SGHTA and CDR2 FQGNSA. CDR3 sequence: CASSLADSTDTQYF. Here the CDR3 DNA reads TGTGCCAGCAGCTTAGCGGACAGCACAGATACGCAGTATTTT.

This clone was picked up one time. The gene calls are TRBV19 and TRBJ2-5, with D perhaps TRBD1 or TRBD2 (5 bases each). The CDR3 sequence is 14 residues long. CDR1 and CDR2 from the germline V gene are LNHDA and SQIVND (reference sequence). Deletions cut 5 bases from V and 1 base from J, with 11 bases between. The CDR3 region is CASSSRGSQETQYF. CDR3 DNA: TGTGCCAGTAGTTCTCGGGGCTCCCAAGAGACCCAGTACTTC. Based on the CDR3 plus reference TRBV19 and TRBJ2-5, the full variable domain is DGGITQSPKYLFRKEGQNVTLSCEQNLNHDAMYWYRQDPGQGLRLIYYSQIVNDFQKGDIAEGYSVSREKKESFPLTVTSAQKNPTAFYLCASSSRGSQETQYFGPGTRLLVL.

This chain joins TRBV7-2 and TRBJ2-2; 10 bases align to TRBD2. The CDR3 sequence is 17 residues long. CDR1 is SGHTA and CDR2 is FQGNSA in the germline V gene. Germline trimming cut 6 bases from V and 3 bases from J; bases unmatched to any gene: 10. CDR3 amino acids: CASSSGLAESYTGELFF. CDR3 DNA: TGTGCCAGCAGTTCCGGACTAGCGGAATCCTACACCGGGGAGCTGTTTTTT. Full variable domain (missing parts from reference TRBV7-2 and TRBJ2-2): GAGVSQSPSNKVTEKGKDVELRCDPISGHTALYWYRQSLGQGLEFLIYFQGNSAPDKSGLPSDRFSAERTGGSVSTLTIQRTQQEDSAVYLCASSSGLAESYTGELFFGEGSRLTVL.

CDR3 sequence: CASRGQGRNQPQHF. CDR3 DNA: TGTGCCAGCAGGGGACAGGGGCGCAATCAGCCCCAGCATTTT. The V and J genes are TRBV16 and TRBJ1-5; 10 bases line up with TRBD1. The CDR3 spans 14 residues. Looked up from germline, CDR1 is KGHSY and CDR2 is FQNENV. Trimming at V came to 6 bases and at J to 2 bases, leaving 1 base not matched to a gene.